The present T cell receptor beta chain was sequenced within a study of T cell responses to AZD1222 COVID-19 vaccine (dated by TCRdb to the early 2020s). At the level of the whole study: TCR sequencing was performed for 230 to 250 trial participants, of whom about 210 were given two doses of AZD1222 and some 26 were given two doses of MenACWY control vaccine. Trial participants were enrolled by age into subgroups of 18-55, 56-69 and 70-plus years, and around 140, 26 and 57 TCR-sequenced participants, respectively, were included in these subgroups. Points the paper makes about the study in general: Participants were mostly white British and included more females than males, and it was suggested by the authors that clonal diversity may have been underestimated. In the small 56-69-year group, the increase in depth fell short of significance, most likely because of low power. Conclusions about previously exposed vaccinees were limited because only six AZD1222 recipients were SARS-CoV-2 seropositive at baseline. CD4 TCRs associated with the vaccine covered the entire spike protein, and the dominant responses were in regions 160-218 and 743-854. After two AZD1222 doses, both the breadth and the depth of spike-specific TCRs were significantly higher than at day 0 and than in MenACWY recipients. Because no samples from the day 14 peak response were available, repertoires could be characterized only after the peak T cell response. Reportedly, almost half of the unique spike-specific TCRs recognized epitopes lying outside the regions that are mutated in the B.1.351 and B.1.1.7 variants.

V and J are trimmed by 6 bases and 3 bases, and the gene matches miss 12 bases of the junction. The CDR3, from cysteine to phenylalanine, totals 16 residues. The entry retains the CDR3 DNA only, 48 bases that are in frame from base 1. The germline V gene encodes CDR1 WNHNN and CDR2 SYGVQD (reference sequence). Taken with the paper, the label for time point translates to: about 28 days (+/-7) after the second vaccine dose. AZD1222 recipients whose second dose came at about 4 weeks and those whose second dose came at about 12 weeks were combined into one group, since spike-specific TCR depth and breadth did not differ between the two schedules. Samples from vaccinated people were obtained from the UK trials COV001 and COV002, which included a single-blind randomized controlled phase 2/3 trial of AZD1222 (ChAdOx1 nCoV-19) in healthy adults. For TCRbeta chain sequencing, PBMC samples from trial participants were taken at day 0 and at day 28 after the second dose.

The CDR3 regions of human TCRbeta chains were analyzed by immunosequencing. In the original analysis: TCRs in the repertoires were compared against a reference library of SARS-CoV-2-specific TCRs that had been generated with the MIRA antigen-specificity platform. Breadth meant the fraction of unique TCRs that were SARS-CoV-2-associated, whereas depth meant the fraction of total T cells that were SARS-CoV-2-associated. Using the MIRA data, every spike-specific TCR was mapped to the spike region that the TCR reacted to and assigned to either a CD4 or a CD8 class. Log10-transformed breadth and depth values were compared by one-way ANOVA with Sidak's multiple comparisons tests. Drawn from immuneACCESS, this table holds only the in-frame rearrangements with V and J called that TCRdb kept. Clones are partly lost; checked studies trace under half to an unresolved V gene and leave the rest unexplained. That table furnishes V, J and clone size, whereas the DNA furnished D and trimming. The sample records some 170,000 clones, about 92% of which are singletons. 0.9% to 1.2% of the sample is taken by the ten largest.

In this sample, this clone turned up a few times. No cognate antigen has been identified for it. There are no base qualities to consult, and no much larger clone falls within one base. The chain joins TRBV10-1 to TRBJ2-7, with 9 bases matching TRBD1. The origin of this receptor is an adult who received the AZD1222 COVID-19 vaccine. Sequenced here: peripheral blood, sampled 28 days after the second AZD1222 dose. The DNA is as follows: TGCGCCAGCAGCCCGGGCATCGGGACAGGGCGCTACGAGCAGTACTTC. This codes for CASSPGIGTGRYEQYF.